The 27 T cell receptor beta chains below come from one sample, sequenced in a study of T cell repertoires in cytomegalovirus infection. TCRdb analysed the reads with MiXCR anew, one entry per CDR3 protein. Of 76,000 or so distinct CDR3 sequences in the sample, roughly 3.7% are singletons; the top ten hold under 5.5%. Specimen: PBMCs. The receptors were gathered from a human donor in good health (CMV status not recorded). Some clones in this sample may be carry-over from other donors' samples.

This clonotype was detected many times. The CDR3 coding sequence is TGTGCCAGCAGTTCGCCCCTGCGAGGAAACACCATATATTTT. Protein: CASSSPLRGNTIYF. The chain employs TRBV27 and TRBJ1-3; no clear D gene. V lost 4 bases and J lost 4, with 11 bases in between. From germline, CDR1 is MNHEY and CDR2 SMNVEV (reference sequence). This CDR3 has 14 amino acids.

Many counts were recorded for this clonotype. The rearrangement links TRBV7-8 to TRBJ2-1; D is uncertain. The germline V gene encodes CDR1 SGHVS and CDR2 FQNEAQ. Trimming stripped 1 base from V and 4 bases from J, with 5 bases between. The CDR3 totals 13 residues. CDR3 DNA sequence: TGTGCCAGCAGCTTAGGGCGTTACAATGAGCAGTTCTTC. It is translated as CASSLGRYNEQFF.

This clonotype was counted ten times or more. In DNA form, the CDR3 reads TGTGCCAGCAGCCCCTGGGCAGATAGCTCCTACGAGCAGTACTTC. This translates into CASSPWADSSYEQYF. This chain uses TRBV6-6 with TRBJ2-7; D is unclear. This CDR3 has 15 residues. Germline V CDR1 and CDR2: MNHNY, SVGAGI (reference sequence). V was pared by 6 bases and J by 0 bases, with 15 bases between.

The sample holds many counts of this clonotype. The genes are TRBV30 and TRBJ1-1; D unclear. V lost 0 bases, J lost 0 bases, and 5 bases lay in between. The CDR3 has 13 amino acids. Germline CDR1 reads GTSNPN; CDR2 reads SVGIG (reference sequence). The CDR3 is CAWSVAVNTEAFF. In DNA, the CDR3 is TGTGCCTGGAGTGTTGCAGTGAACACTGAAGCTTTCTTT.

This clonotype has at least ten counts. The chain couples TRBV5-4 to TRBJ2-3, with 11 bases aligning to TRBD1. Germline V lookup: CDR1 SGHNT, CDR2 YYREEE (reference sequence). CDR3 length: 15 amino acids. V gave up 5 bases and J gave up 5 bases; unmatched junction bases: 7. Here the CDR3 reads CASRTGTGGEDTQYF. DNA for the CDR3: TGTGCCAGCAGGACTGGGACAGGGGGAGAAGATACGCAGTATTTT.

This clonotype was recorded many times. The CDR3 protein is CASKTIGGGDTQYF. CDR3 coding DNA: TGTGCCAGCAAAACCATTGGCGGGGGGGATACGCAGTATTTT. The chain carries TRBV12-3 or TRBV12-4 and TRBJ2-3; 8 bases are shared with TRBD2. The V gene end was trimmed by 7 bases and the J gene end by 6 bases; junction bases not matched to a gene: 9. The CDR3 sequence is 14 residues long.

The sample holds many counts of this clonotype. The V and J genes are TRBV20-1 and TRBJ1-4; perhaps TRBD1 as D (5 bases). CDR3 size: 14 residues. Germline CDR1 and CDR2: DFQATT and SNEGSKA (reference sequence). The V end lost 1 base, the J end lost 5 bases, and 11 bases lay between the germline ends. The CDR3 DNA is TGCAGTGCTAGAGTTGCACAGGAAAATGAAAAACTGTTTTTT. This codes for CSARVAQENEKLFF.

This clonotype was picked up many times. J is TRBJ2-5 and V is TRBV15; no firm D call. Germline V gives CDR1 LNHNV, CDR2 YYDKDF (reference sequence). Trimming left V 0 bases short and J 7 bases short, with 6 bases between. This CDR3 is built from 12 residues. The CDR3 here is CATSRDFATQYF. Here the CDR3 DNA reads TGTGCCACCAGCAGAGATTTTGCGACCCAGTACTTC.

This clonotype has at least ten counts. V and J are TRBV19 and TRBJ1-3; no clear D. V was pared by 2 bases and J by 1 base, with 6 bases between. Germline values: CDR1 LNHDA, CDR2 SQIVND (reference sequence). The CDR3 runs to 14 residues. Here the CDR3 reads CASSILLSGNTIYF. Here the CDR3 DNA reads TGTGCCAGTAGTATACTCCTATCTGGAAACACCATATATTTT.

This clonotype occurred many times. V gene TRBV2 combines with J gene TRBJ1-5, with D maybe TRBD1 (5 bases). V lost 2 bases to trimming and J lost 4 bases, with 12 bases between them. The CDR3 length is 15 residues. Looked up from germline, CDR1 is SNHLY and CDR2 is FYNNEI. CDR3 loop: CASSEWGSWNQPQHF. CDR3 nucleotide sequence: TGTGCCAGCAGTGAATGGGGGAGTTGGAATCAGCCCCAGCATTTT.

This clonotype has ten or more counts. This rearrangement joins TRBV7-2 to TRBJ2-7; 7 positions match TRBD1. Trimming took 0 bases from V and 7 from J; bases not matched to a gene: 0. Germline-derived CDR1 and CDR2 are SGHTA and FQGNSA. The CDR3 sequence is 12 residues long. CDR3 residues: CASSLATGEQYF. CDR3 DNA sequence: TGTGCCAGCAGCTTAGCGACAGGGGAGCAGTACTTC.

This clonotype was recorded many times. The J gene is TRBJ2-6, the V gene TRBV6-1; D perhaps matches TRBD1 (5 bases). The germline gives CDR1 MNHNS, CDR2 SASEGT. Trimming pared 0 bases from V and 4 bases from J, leaving 10 bases between. This CDR3 comprises 16 residues. The CDR3 DNA is TGTGCCAGCAGTGAAGCCAGGGTATCAGGGGCCAACGTCCTGACTTTC. Translating gives CASSEARVSGANVLTF.

This clonotype was detected many times. V is TRBV20-1 and J is TRBJ1-3; tentative D call: TRBD1 (6 bases). CDR1 and CDR2 from the germline V gene are DFQATT and SNEGSKA (reference sequence). V lost 5 bases and J lost 8, with 16 bases in between. The CDR3 loop spans 13 amino acids. The CDR3 region has the DNA TGCAGTGCTGACGTGGGGGCAGCGCACACCATATATTTT. Residues: CSADVGAAHTIYF.

This clonotype was recorded at least ten times. The chain uses TRBV7-2 and TRBJ1-5; 7 nucleotides align to TRBD1. Germline V gene lookup returns CDR1 SGHTA and CDR2 FQGNSA. Trimming cost V 5 bases and J 0 bases; bases outside gene matches: 10. This CDR3 spans 17 amino acids. CDR3 protein: CASSPQGGRGSNQPQHF. CDR3 DNA sequence: TGTGCCAGCAGCCCCCAAGGGGGCCGGGGTAGCAATCAGCCCCAGCATTTT.

This clonotype was seen ten or more times. The chain is built from TRBV7-2 and TRBJ1-1, with D tentatively TRBD1 (6 bases). From germline, CDR1 is SGHTA and CDR2 FQGNSA. Trimming cost V 2 bases and J 5 bases, with 18 bases left between them. This CDR3 spans 16 amino acids. The CDR3 DNA follows: TGTGCCAGCAGCTTAATCGGGGGGCGGGGGAAAACTGAAGCTTTCTTT. Encoded protein: CASSLIGGRGKTEAFF.

This clonotype was picked up many times. The rearrangement joins TRBV7-2 to TRBJ2-7, with 9 bases aligning to TRBD2. The CDR3 covers 18 residues. Germline CDR1 is SGHTA and CDR2 is FQGNSA. V dropped 1 base and J dropped 0; count of bases not matched to a gene: 10. The CDR3 DNA follows: TGTGCCAGCAGCTTAGATCGTGGCGGGGGGGCCCACTCCTACGAGCAGTACTTC. Translating it yields CASSLDRGGGAHSYEQYF.

This clonotype appeared many times. The chain recombines TRBV7-3 with TRBJ1-1; D not resolved. Trimming cost V 2 bases and J 0 bases, with 4 bases left between them. CDR1 SGHTA and CDR2 FQGTGA come from the germline V gene. CDR3 length equals 13 residues. The CDR3 loop is CASSLALNTEAFF. In nucleotides, the CDR3 is TGTGCCAGCAGCTTAGCATTGAACACTGAAGCTTTCTTT.

This clonotype was found many times. The chain employs TRBV29-1 and TRBJ1-2; a possible D gene is TRBD1 (5 bases). The germline V and J ends were trimmed by 7 bases and 0 bases, with 12 bases remaining between them. This CDR3 has 13 amino acids. The V gene's germline CDR1 is SQVTM and CDR2 ANQGSEA. The CDR3 sequence: CSAKTDSNYGYTF. CDR3 nucleotides: TGCAGCGCAAAGACAGACTCTAACTATGGCTACACCTTC.

This clonotype was seen ten or more times. This chain uses TRBV20-1 with TRBJ2-7, with 7 bases matching TRBD1. The CDR3 contains 17 residues. Losses at the gene ends were 5 bases for V and 2 bases for J; bases not matched to a gene: 18. Germline V gives CDR1 DFQATT, CDR2 SNEGSKA (reference sequence). CDR3 amino acids: CSAATYHRGRSPYEQYF. CDR3 coding DNA: TGCAGTGCTGCGACTTACCACAGGGGAAGGTCTCCCTACGAGCAGTACTTC.

In this sample, this clonotype turned up many times. This chain uses TRBV6-1 with TRBJ2-7; the D is unclear. The CDR3 runs to 11 residues. V was shortened by 2 bases and J by 6 bases, with 5 bases between the two germline ends. CDR1 is MNHNS, CDR2 SASEGT, per germline. The CDR3 spells CASSEPFEQYF. The DNA of the CDR3 is TGTGCCAGCAGTGAACCCTTCGAGCAGTACTTC.

This clonotype was recorded many times. The V call is TRBV20-1, the J call TRBJ2-1; D gene uncertain. With 3 bases removed from V and 3 bases from J, the gap between germline ends came to 3 bases. The CDR3 consists of 11 residues. Germline V gene sequence: CDR1 DFQATT, CDR2 SNEGSKA (reference sequence). The CDR3 sequence is CSARDYNEQFF. CDR3 nucleotides: TGCAGTGCTAGGGACTACAATGAGCAGTTCTTC.

This clonotype has at least ten counts. The chain joins TRBV12-3 or TRBV12-4 to TRBJ2-5, with 9 bases fitting TRBD1. V lost 10 bases, J lost 5 bases, and 8 bases stayed unmatched. The CDR3 spans 13 residues. CDR3 sequence (DNA): TGTGCCACCTCTACAGGGGGCCGTGAGACCCAGTACTTC. Translation gives CATSTGGRETQYF.

This clonotype was seen repeatedly, ten times or more. The J gene is TRBJ2-3, the V gene TRBV30; D is perhaps TRBD2 (6 bases). Germline V lookup: CDR1 GTSNPN, CDR2 SVGIG (reference sequence). This CDR3 comprises 14 residues. Deletions cut 3 bases from V and 2 bases from J, with 12 bases between. The CDR3 reads CAWREDYSTDTQYF. The CDR3 region has the DNA TGTGCCTGGAGGGAGGACTACTCCACAGATACGCAGTATTTT.

This clonotype was counted many times. V usage is TRBV7-2 and J usage is TRBJ2-3; 7 nucleotides agree with TRBD2. The CDR3 covers 16 residues. V lost 7 bases, J lost 4 bases, and 14 bases stayed unmatched. Germline values: CDR1 SGHTA, CDR2 FQGNSA. The CDR3 sequence: CASTWGEAGSSDTQYF. The CDR3 DNA follows: TGTGCCAGCACCTGGGGGGAAGCGGGGTCGTCAGATACGCAGTATTTT.

There are many counts of this clonotype. This chain links TRBV28 with TRBJ1-4; D may be TRBD1 (5 bases). Looked up from germline, CDR1 is MDHEN and CDR2 is SYDVKM. CDR3 length equals 13 residues. Trimming removed 8 bases from V and 8 bases from J, with 15 bases in between. The CDR3 DNA reads as TGTGCCAGCTCAGGGATGGGAGGAGAAAAACTGTTTTTT. Its translation: CASSGMGGEKLFF.

This clonotype was counted at least ten times. This chain joins TRBV28 and TRBJ2-5, with 9 bases identical to TRBD1. Germline V gives CDR1 MDHEN, CDR2 SYDVKM. The CDR3 has 14 amino acids. The V gene end was trimmed by 2 bases and the J gene end by 5 bases; junction bases not matched to a gene: 3. The CDR3: CASSLPGTGETQYF. The CDR3 coding sequence is TGTGCCAGCAGTTTACCCGGGACAGGGGAGACCCAGTACTTC.

This clonotype showed up many times. CDR3 DNA: TGTGCCAGCAGTTCCAGGGACAGCCTGGACTACTACGAGCAGTACTTC. Its protein is CASSSRDSLDYYEQYF. The genes are TRBV27 and TRBJ2-7, with D perhaps matching TRBD1 (7 bases). The CDR3 is made up of 16 amino acids. The V gene lost 4 bases and the J gene lost 3 bases, with 19 bases spanning the gap. Looked up from germline, CDR1 is MNHEY and CDR2 is SMNVEV (reference sequence).